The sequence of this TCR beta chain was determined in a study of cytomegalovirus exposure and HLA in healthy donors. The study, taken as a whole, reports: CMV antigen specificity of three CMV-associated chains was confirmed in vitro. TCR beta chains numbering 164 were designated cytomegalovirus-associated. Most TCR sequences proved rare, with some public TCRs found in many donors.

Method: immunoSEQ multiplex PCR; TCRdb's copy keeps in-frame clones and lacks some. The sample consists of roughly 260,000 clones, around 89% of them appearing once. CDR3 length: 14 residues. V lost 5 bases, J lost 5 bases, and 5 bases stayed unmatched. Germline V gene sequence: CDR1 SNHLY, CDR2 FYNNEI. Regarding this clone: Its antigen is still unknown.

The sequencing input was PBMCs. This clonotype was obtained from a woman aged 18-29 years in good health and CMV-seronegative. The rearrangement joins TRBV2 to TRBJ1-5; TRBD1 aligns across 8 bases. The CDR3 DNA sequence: TGTGCCAGCAGTCAGGACAGGGTCGATCAGCCCCAGCATTTT. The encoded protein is CASSQDRVDQPQHF.